This T cell receptor beta chain was identified in a study of T cell repertoires in cytomegalovirus infection. Study-level background: It was recently identified HLA-C-restricted and well-studied HLA-B-restricted CMV epitopes that the study used. Public TCR beta signatures were indicative of both CMV infection and a matching HLA type.

Broader study findings: Cumulative frequency (of public TCR beta family members) identified carriers of CMV plus the relevant HLA.

With respect to this clonotype: The antigen is undetermined.

TCRdb re-derived calls from the reads in MiXCR, one entry per CDR3 protein. The repertoire holds approximately 350,000 distinct CDR3 sequences, with roughly 34% as singletons. The sequence was collected from a human donor in good health (CMV status not recorded). Some clones in this sample may be carry-over from other donors' samples. The sample was cultured PBMCs, taken from culture after CMV antigen stimulation.

CDR3 coding DNA: TGTGCCAGTAGTTTAAGGTTCATGAGCGGGCCAAGCTCCTACAATGAGCAGTTCTTC. It yields the protein CASSLRFMSGPSSYNEQFF. The rearrangement links TRBV19 to TRBJ2-1; a possible D gene is TRBD2 (6 bases). There are 19 residues in the CDR3. Trimming left V 5 bases short and J 0 bases short, with 23 bases between. Germline CDR1 is LNHDA and CDR2 is SQIVND (reference sequence).